Included here is one TCR beta chain sequence, with context. Its specific antigen is unknown. Per-nucleotide qualities are absent, and no much larger clonotype sits a single base away. Each donor gave one peripheral blood draw, roughly 110 mL on average, collected into heparinised tubes. A BD FACSAria II was used to sort naive, central memory, regulatory and stem cell-like memory CD4+ T cells with a panel that included CD45RO, CCR7, CD25, CD127, CD95 and CD27. Purity was above 95% for every sorted population. PBMCs were separated immediately by Lymphoprep density gradient centrifugation and were stained directly, without being cultured. So that batch effects would be minimized, each experiment stained and sorted samples in pairs, pairing one healthy donor with one patient. Looking up the germline V gene (reference sequence) yields CDR1 SGHKS and CDR2 YYEKEE. Inclusive of the bounding cysteine and phenylalanine, the CDR3 is 16 residues long. Only the CDR3 region is kept as DNA, spanning 48 bases read in frame from base 1. Relative to germline, V is missing 2 bases and J is missing 0 bases, with 7 bases of the junction outside any gene match.

The data stem from a study of beta chain features in type 1 diabetes (dated by TCRdb to the late 2010s). With respect to the entire study: Mean age, gender distribution, total cell number and subset yield did not differ between patients and healthy donors. A total of 107,917,701 sorted cells were examined across all samples, and the number of cells per subset was strongly correlated with RNA yield. The study compared TCRB repertoires of sorted circulating CD4+ T cell subsets between recently diagnosed type 1 diabetes patients and matched healthy donors. Regulatory and stem cell-like memory subsets were isolated from only 8 patients and roughly eight healthy donors, whereas naive and central memory subsets came from all 28 donors.

All of the isolated RNA was reverse transcribed with the High Capacity cDNA Reverse Transcription Kit, so expressed TCRB transcripts were sequenced. Survey-depth immunoSEQ sequencing was performed on stem cell-like memory T cell samples, with an average of roughly 1 million total reads per sample. Sorted cells were lysed in RLT buffer, and RNA was extracted using DNase-treated RNeasy Micro or Mini kits according to cell number. Each cell subset was processed on its own to prevent cross-contamination, while patient and healthy donor samples were processed together. The immunoSEQ multiplex PCR was used to amplify TCRB sequences from cDNA, generating 87-bp fragments that spanned the CDR3 region. Amplicons were sequenced on the Illumina HiSeq platform. As for how the authors treated the data: Synthetic template baselines were used to correct PCR bias computationally, reads within Hamming distance 2 were collapsed, and singletons that could not be merged were discarded. Reads were aligned to IMGT to assign V, D and J genes, CDR3 length, and insertions or deletions at six rearrangement sites. Within each subset, clonotype counts were normalized to sorted cell number, after which true diversity and Gini coefficients were computed with the tcR R package. The overlap coefficient, calculated on TCRB nucleotide sequences, was used to measure repertoire sharing. Held by TCRdb, this immuneACCESS table contains in-frame sequences only and omits some clones. Under half of the omission traces to an unresolved V gene where checked; the cause of the rest is unknown. V, J and clone size are taken as reported in that table, and D and trimming were inferred from the DNA itself. This sample has around 99,000 clones in its table, and roughly 40% of those were observed once. The ten biggest clones cover less than 0.08% of the sample.

General conclusions and limits of the study: Type 1 diabetes patients showed a moderate but significant shortening of TCRB CDR3 length in all four CD4+ subsets. The naive, central memory and regulatory TCRB repertoires appeared to resemble one another more closely among patients than among healthy donors. Because small numbers of individuals were included in the HLA sub-analyses, any influence of HLA type on TCRB rearrangement was left unresolved. Shorter templates might be favored by PCR, yet because patient and control samples were amplified and corrected together, any such skew would affect both groups equally. At VDJ recombination sites, patients with type 1 diabetes made fewer insertions and deleted more nucleotides, a pattern implying thymic rearrangement abnormalities. Sequencing cDNA rather than genomic DNA could over-represent highly expressing activated cells, although activation and CD3 levels did not differ between groups.

The TCR comes from a woman between 18 and 30 years old in good health. Sequences were obtained from stem cell memory CD4+ T cells from blood. The cell subset or site tag for this specimen amounts to: stem cell-like memory CD4+ T cells. The chain links TRBV5-5 with TRBJ2-7, with 8 bases aligning to TRBD1. The CDR3 region reads CASSLLRQGPSYEQYF. The nucleotides read TGTGCCAGCAGCTTACTAAGACAGGGGCCCTCCTACGAGCAGTACTTC. Reference TRBV5-5 and TRBJ2-7 genes cover what lies past the CDR3, so the full variable domain is DAGVTQSPTHLIKTRGQQVTLRCSPISGHKSVSWYQQVLGQGPQFIFQYYEKEERGRGNFPDRFSARQFPNYSSELNVNALLLGDSALYLCASSLLRQGPSYEQYFGPGTRLTVT.